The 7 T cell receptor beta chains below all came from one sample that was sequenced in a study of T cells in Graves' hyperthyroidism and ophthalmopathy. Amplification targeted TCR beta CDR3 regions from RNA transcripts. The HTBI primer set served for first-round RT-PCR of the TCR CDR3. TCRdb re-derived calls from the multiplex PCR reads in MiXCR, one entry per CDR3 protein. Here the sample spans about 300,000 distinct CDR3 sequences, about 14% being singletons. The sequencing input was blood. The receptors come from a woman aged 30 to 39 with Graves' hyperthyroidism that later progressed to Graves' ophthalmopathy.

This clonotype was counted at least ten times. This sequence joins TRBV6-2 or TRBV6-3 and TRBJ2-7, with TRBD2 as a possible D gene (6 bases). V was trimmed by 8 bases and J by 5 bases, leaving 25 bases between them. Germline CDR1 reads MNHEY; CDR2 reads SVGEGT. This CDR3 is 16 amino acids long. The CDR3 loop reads CASGRLGSSGGNEQYF. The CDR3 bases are TGTGCCAGCGGACGGTTGGGAAGTAGCGGCGGAAACGAGCAGTACTTC.

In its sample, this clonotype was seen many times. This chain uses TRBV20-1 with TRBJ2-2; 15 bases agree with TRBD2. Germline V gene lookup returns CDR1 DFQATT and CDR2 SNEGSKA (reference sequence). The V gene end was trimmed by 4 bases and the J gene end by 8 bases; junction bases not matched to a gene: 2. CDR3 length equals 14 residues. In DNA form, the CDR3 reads TGCAGTGCTACGGGACTAGCGGGAGGAGGGGAGCTGTTTTTT. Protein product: CSATGLAGGGELFF.

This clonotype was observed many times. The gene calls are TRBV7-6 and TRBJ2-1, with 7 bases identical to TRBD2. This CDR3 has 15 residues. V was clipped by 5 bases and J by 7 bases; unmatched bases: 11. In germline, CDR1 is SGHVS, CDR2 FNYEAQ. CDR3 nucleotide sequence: TGTGCCAGCAGCCGAGAGCGGAGCGGGGTGAATGAGCAGTTCTTC. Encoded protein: CASSRERSGVNEQFF.

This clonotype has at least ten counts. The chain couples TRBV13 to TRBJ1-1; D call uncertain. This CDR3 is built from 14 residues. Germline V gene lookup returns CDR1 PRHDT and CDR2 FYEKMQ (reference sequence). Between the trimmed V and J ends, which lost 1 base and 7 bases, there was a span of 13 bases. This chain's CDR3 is CASSLASWPNEAFF. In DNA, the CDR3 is TGTGCCAGCAGCTTAGCTAGTTGGCCGAATGAAGCTTTCTTT.

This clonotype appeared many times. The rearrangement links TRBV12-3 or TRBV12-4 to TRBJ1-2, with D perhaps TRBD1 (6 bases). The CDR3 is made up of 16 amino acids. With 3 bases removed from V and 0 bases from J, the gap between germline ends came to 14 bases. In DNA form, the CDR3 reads TGTGCCAGCAGTTTCACAGGGACCCTTCCTAACTATGGCTACACCTTC. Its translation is CASSFTGTLPNYGYTF.

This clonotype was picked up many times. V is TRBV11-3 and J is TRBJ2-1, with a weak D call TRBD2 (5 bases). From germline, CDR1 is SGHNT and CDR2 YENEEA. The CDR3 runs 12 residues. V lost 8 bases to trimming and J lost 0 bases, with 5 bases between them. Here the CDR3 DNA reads TGTGCCAGCGACTACTCCTACAATGAGCAGTTCTTC. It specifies CASDYSYNEQFF. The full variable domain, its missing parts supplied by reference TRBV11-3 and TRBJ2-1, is EAGVVQSPRYKIIEKKQPVAFWCNPISGHNTLYWYLQNLGQGPELLIRYENEEAVDDSQLPKDRFSAERLKGVDSTLKIQPAELGDSAVYLCASDYSYNEQFFGPGTRLTVL.

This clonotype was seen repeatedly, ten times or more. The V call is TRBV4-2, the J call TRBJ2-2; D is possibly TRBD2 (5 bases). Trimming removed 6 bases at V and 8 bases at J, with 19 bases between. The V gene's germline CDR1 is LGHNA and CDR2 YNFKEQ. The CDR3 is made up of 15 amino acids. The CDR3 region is CASRAGEEWIGELFF. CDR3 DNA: TGTGCCAGCAGGGCCGGGGAAGAGTGGATTGGGGAGCTGTTTTTT.